This is a list of T cell receptor beta chains from one sample in a study of post-analysis software for immune sequencing data. TCRdb reprocessed the PCR reads with MiXCR, giving one entry per CDR3 protein. The repertoire holds about 770,000 distinct CDR3 sequences, with 46% as singletons. Sequenced sample: blood. The origin of the receptors is a girl aged 10 to 17 with multiple sclerosis. Each CDR3 is given with its conserved first and last residue. D genes are given only for firm matches. Clone size, where shown, is once, few, many, or a class for clones that have expanded.

j_gene,abundance,d_gene,v_gene,CDR3aa,CDR3nt
TRBJ2-7,NA,TRBD1,TRBV10-3,CAISEFTGTVSYEQYF,TGTGCCATCAGTGAGTTTACTGGGACAGTATCCTACGAGCAGTACTTC
TRBJ2-7,few,TRBD1,TRBV28,CASIRTGGGYEQYF,TGTGCCAGTATTAGGACAGGGGGAGGCTACGAGCAGTACTTC
TRBJ2-1,few,NA,TRBV6-5,CASSYAARRGNEQFF,TGTGCCAGCAGTTATGCGGCCCGGAGAGGGAATGAGCAGTTCTTC
TRBJ2-7,few,NA,TRBV20-1,CSAFKDSIYEQYF,TGCAGTGCCTTCAAGGACTCGATTTACGAGCAGTACTTC
TRBJ2-5,NA,TRBD1,TRBV24-1,CATSDRQGEGQETQYF,TGTGCCACCAGTGACCGACAGGGAGAGGGGCAAGAGACCCAGTACTTC
TRBJ2-3,few,NA,TRBV7-3,CASSPLGERADGADTQYF,TGTGCCAGCAGCCCCTTAGGCGAGAGGGCCGACGGGGCAGATACGCAGTATTTT
TRBJ1-1,NA,NA,TRBV28,CASSPRGSEAFF,TGTGCCAGCAGTCCCCGGGGCTCTGAAGCTTTCTTT
TRBJ2-6,NA,TRBD2,TRBV30,CAWSAPAEGRVSGANVLTF,TGTGCCTGGAGTGCCCCCGCGGAGGGGAGGGTCTCTGGGGCCAACGTCCTGACTTTC
TRBJ2-7,NA,TRBD1,TRBV20-1,CSARDRDVMPSYEQYF,TGCAGTGCTCGGGACAGGGACGTCATGCCGTCCTACGAGCAGTACTTC
TRBJ2-7,NA,NA,TRBV3-1,CASRPAGGLYEQYF,TGTGCCAGCAGACCTGCCGGGGGTCTCTACGAGCAGTACTTC
TRBJ1-2,once,NA,TRBV5-1,CASSLDGLDGYTF,TGCGCCAGCAGCTTGGACGGATTAGACGGCTACACCTTC
TRBJ2-7,NA,NA,TRBV29-1,CSFSDSSYEQYF,TGCAGCTTCTCCGACAGCTCCTACGAGCAGTACTTC
TRBJ2-7,NA,TRBD1,TRBV5-1,CASGSLGTRQGLNNEQYF,TGCGCCAGCGGCTCTTTGGGTACAAGACAGGGATTAAACAATGAGCAGTACTTC
TRBJ1-2,NA,NA,TRBV7-9,CASSLELGVDYGYTF,TGTGCCAGCAGCTTAGAGCTGGGGGTGGACTATGGCTACACCTTC
TRBJ2-7,NA,NA,TRBV20-1,CSASWPHEQYF,TGCAGTGCTAGTTGGCCTCACGAGCAGTACTTC
TRBJ2-1,few,TRBD2,TRBV11-2,CASSLAGGSAFF,TGTGCCAGCAGCTTAGCGGGGGGTAGCGCGTTCTTC
TRBJ2-4,NA,NA,TRBV20-1,CSATGPWTGRDIQYF,TGCAGTGCTACCGGCCCCTGGACAGGGAGGGACATTCAGTACTTC
TRBJ2-7,NA,NA,TRBV4-2,CASSQDGASGEQYF,TGTGCCAGCAGCCAAGATGGTGCCAGCGGCGAGCAGTACTTC
TRBJ2-1,NA,TRBD2,TRBV12-3/TRBV12-4,CASSIQLAGSNWGYNEQFF,TGTGCCAGCAGCATTCAGCTAGCGGGATCGAATTGGGGCTACAATGAGCAGTTCTTC
TRBJ1-2,NA,TRBD1,TRBV14,CASSPQGLYYGYTF,TGTGCCAGCAGCCCACAGGGGCTCTACTATGGCTACACCTTC
TRBJ2-7,NA,NA,TRBV5-1,CASSGGSRYEQYF,TGCGCCAGCAGCGGGGGTAGCCGCTACGAGCAGTACTTC
TRBJ1-1,NA,NA,TRBV29-1,CSVAQRGSNTEAFF,TGCAGCGTTGCCCAGCGGGGGTCGAACACTGAAGCTTTCTTT
TRBJ2-7,NA,NA,TRBV13,CASSHSTGPYEQYF,TGTGCCAGCAGCCATTCAACAGGCCCCTACGAGCAGTACTTC
TRBJ1-2,NA,TRBD1,TRBV19,CASTPIQGAKGGYTF,TGTGCCAGTACCCCGATTCAGGGGGCGAAGGGTGGCTACACCTTC
TRBJ1-6,NA,TRBD1,TRBV19,CASAPPGQHNSPLHF,TGTGCCAGTGCGCCTCCGGGACAGCATAATTCACCCCTCCACTTT
TRBJ2-7,NA,TRBD2,TRBV7-8,CASSPLAGALHEQYF,TGTGCCAGCAGCCCCCTAGCGGGAGCTCTCCACGAGCAGTACTTC
TRBJ2-7,NA,NA,TRBV29-1,CSVEKGSPSYEQYF,TGCAGCGTTGAAAAGGGGAGTCCTTCCTACGAGCAGTACTTC
TRBJ2-1,NA,TRBD2,TRBV5-5,CASSETSVSSYNEQFF,TGTGCCAGCAGCGAGACTAGCGTGAGCTCCTACAATGAGCAGTTCTTC
TRBJ2-3,few,TRBD2,TRBV10-3,CAISDGLAGSTGTDTQYF,TGTGCCATCAGTGATGGGCTAGCGGGCTCTACGGGCACAGATACGCAGTATTTT
TRBJ2-3,NA,NA,TRBV20-1,CSAPPGSGSADTQYF,TGCAGTGCCCCCCCGGGGTCCGGATCGGCGGATACGCAGTATTTT
TRBJ2-1,NA,TRBD2,TRBV20-1,CSATIAGGPTHEQFF,TGCAGTGCGACGATAGCGGGAGGGCCGACCCATGAGCAGTTCTTC
TRBJ2-3,NA,NA,TRBV3-1,CASSQVIGDTQYF,TGTGCCAGCAGCCAAGTTATAGGAGATACGCAGTATTTT